The TCR beta chain under discussion was sequenced for a study of technical replicates of blood from several donors. TCRdb's table, derived via immunoSEQ multiplex PCR, lists solely in-frame clones and lacks some. This sample has some 81,000 clones, with more than 85% found just once. V was trimmed by 5 bases and J by 5 bases, leaving 18 bases between them. Looked up from germline, CDR1 is MDHEN and CDR2 is SYDVKM. The CDR3 covers 16 residues. The sequencing input was T cells isolated from PBMCs. This chain uses TRBV28 with TRBJ2-2; a possible D gene is TRBD1 (6 bases). The origin of this receptor is a human donor in good health. The CDR3 loop is CASSPAYETGTGELFF. CDR3 bases: TGTGCCAGCAGTCCAGCGTACGAAACAGGGACCGGGGAGCTGTTTTTT.